The 10 T cell receptor beta chains in this list originate from one sample, sequenced in a study of OX40 agonist ivuxolimab in advanced cancers. Library preparation used the immunoSEQ multiplex PCR assay. This immuneACCESS table, as held by TCRdb, lists in-frame sequences with V and J called but not all clones. Of the missing ones, under half trace to an unresolved V gene in checked studies; the others have no known cause. This sample lists about 46,000 clones; 70% to 90% were detected once. The ten largest clones capture roughly 10% of the sample. Specimen: CD4+ or CD8+ T cells sorted from blood, collected in a trial of the OX40 agonist ivuxolimab. These receptors came from an adult with an advanced solid tumor such as melanoma, head and neck, liver or kidney cancer.

CDR3 in DNA: TGCGCCAGCACGGGCGGACGCTATAGCAATCAGCCCCAGCATTTT. Translation: CASTGGRYSNQPQHF. This chain uses TRBV23-1 with TRBJ1-5; D not certain. TRBV23-1 is filed as an ORF, its function uncertain. V was clipped by 7 bases and J by 0 bases, with 13 bases between them. This CDR3 contains 15 residues.

This chain connects TRBV21-1 to TRBJ2-7; the DNA was not compared with TRBD1, the D call given in the table. TRBV21-1 is assigned pseudogene status. This CDR3 spans 13 amino acids. The CDR3 region has the DNA TGTGCCAGCAGCAAAAACAGGGGCCACGAGCAGTACTTC. Translated: CASSKNRGHEQYF.

This clone was detected once. The chain joins TRBV6-6 to TRBJ2-1; D unresolved. The CDR3 extends over 14 amino acids. The V end was cut by 0 bases, the J end by 6 bases, with 9 bases between. In germline, CDR1 is MNHNY, CDR2 SVGAGI (reference sequence). In DNA form, the CDR3 reads TGTGCCAGCAGTTACTCGAATAAAGGCAATGAGCAGTTCTTC. It yields the protein CASSYSNKGNEQFF.

The chain combines TRBV29-1 with TRBJ2-1; D may match TRBD1 or TRBD2 (5 bases each). Germline-derived CDR1 and CDR2 are SQVTM and ANQGSEA. The CDR3 runs 12 residues. V was pared by 7 bases and J by 6 bases, with 13 bases between. The CDR3 region is CSGGKPGNEQFF. In DNA, the CDR3 is TGCAGCGGGGGGAAACCGGGCAATGAGCAGTTCTTC.

V and J are TRBV18 and TRBJ1-2; 7 nucleotides align to TRBD1. Germline CDR1 KGHSH, CDR2 LQKENI. CDR3 length equals 14 residues. The V gene end was trimmed by 3 bases and the J gene end by 7 bases; junction bases not matched to a gene: 8. CDR3 coding DNA: TGTGCCAGCTCACCTGGATTCGACAGGGCTGGCTACACCTTC. It is translated as CASSPGFDRAGYTF.

The V gene is TRBV27, the J gene TRBJ1-2; tentatively, D is TRBD1 (6 bases). The CDR3 totals 15 residues. The germline CDR1 and CDR2 sequences are MNHEY and SMNVEV (reference sequence). The ends were cut back, 4 bases at V and 4 bases at J, with 16 bases in the middle. The CDR3 loop is CASSYTGGKGYGYTF. The CDR3 DNA reads TGTGCCAGCAGTTACACGGGGGGCAAGGGCTATGGCTACACCTTC.

The V and J genes are TRBV6-1 and TRBJ2-5; 10 nucleotides agree with TRBD2. Germline V lookup: CDR1 MNHNS, CDR2 SASEGT. Trimming took 4 bases from V and 2 from J; bases not matched to a gene: 4. The CDR3 spans 15 residues. The CDR3 DNA sequence: TGTGCCAGCAGTGGGAAGCGGGGGGGGCAAGAGACCCAGTACTTC. Translated, it gives CASSGKRGGQETQYF.

The rearrangement links TRBV4-1 to TRBJ1-5, with D perhaps TRBD1 (6 bases). CDR3 length equals 17 residues. With 1 base removed from V and 3 bases from J, the gap between germline ends came to 16 bases. Per germline, CDR1 MGHRA and CDR2 YSYEKL. The CDR3 nucleotides read TGCGCCAGCAGCCAAGCCCCTGTTCCGGGGGCCAATCAGCCCCAGCATTTT. Translated: CASSQAPVPGANQPQHF.

In its sample, this clone was seen once. The chain carries TRBV7-6 and TRBJ2-1; 7 bases map to TRBD1. The CDR3 contains 17 residues. V shed 4 bases and J 4 bases; nucleotides not matched to a gene: 13. Germline V gene sequence: CDR1 SGHVS, CDR2 FNYEAQ. CDR3 sequence reads: CASSSYPPGQHYNEQFF. CDR3 DNA sequence: TGTGCCAGCAGCTCCTACCCCCCGGGACAGCATTACAATGAGCAGTTCTTC.

This chain links TRBV4-3 with TRBJ2-1, with TRBD2 identical over 11 bases. This CDR3 is 15 amino acids long. Trimming cost V 0 bases and J 9 bases; bases outside gene matches: 4. CDR1 and CDR2 from the germline V gene are LGHNA and YSLEER. CDR3 coding DNA: TGCGCCAGCAGCCAAGATAGCGGGGGGGCCTCTGAGCAGTTCTTC. Translation: CASSQDSGGASEQFF.